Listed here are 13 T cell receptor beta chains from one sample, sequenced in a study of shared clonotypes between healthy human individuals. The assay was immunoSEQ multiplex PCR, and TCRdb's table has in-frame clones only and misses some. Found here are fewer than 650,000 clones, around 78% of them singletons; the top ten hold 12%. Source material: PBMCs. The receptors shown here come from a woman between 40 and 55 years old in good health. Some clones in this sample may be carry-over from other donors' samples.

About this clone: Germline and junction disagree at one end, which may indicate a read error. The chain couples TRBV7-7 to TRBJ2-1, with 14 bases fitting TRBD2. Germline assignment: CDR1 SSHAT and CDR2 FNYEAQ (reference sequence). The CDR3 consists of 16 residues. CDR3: CASSLGLAGVGNEQFF. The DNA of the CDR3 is TGTGCTAGCAGCTTGGGACTAGCGGGAGTAGGCAATGAGCAGTTCTTC.

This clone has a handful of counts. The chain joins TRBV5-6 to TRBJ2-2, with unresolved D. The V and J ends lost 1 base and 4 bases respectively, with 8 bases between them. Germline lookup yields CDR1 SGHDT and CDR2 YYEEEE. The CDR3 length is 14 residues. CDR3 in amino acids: CASSLSASTGELFF. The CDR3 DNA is TGTGCCAGCAGCTTGTCGGCAAGCACCGGGGAGCTGTTTTTT. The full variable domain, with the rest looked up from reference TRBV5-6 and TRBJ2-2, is DAGVTQSPTHLIKTRGQQVTLRCSPKSGHDTVSWYQQALGQGPQFIFQYYEEEERQRGNFPDRFSGHQFPNYSSELNVNALLLGDSALYLCASSLSASTGELFFGEGSRLTVL.

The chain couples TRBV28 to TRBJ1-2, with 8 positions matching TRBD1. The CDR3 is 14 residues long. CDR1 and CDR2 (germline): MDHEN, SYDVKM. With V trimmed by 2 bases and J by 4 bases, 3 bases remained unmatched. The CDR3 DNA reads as TGTGCCAGCAGTTTAGGGACAGGCATCTATGGCTACACCTTC. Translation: CASSLGTGIYGYTF.

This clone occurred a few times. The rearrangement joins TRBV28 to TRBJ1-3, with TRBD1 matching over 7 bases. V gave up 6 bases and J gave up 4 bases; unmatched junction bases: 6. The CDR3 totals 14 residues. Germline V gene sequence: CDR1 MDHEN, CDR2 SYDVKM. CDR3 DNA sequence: TGTGCCAGCAGCTTCACAGGGGTCGGAAACACCATATATTTT. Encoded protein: CASSFTGVGNTIYF.

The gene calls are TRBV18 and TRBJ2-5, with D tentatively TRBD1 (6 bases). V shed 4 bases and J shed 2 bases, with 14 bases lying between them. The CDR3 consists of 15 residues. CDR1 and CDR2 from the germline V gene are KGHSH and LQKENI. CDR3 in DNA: TGTGCCAGCTCACTCCCGGGACATAGGCAAGAGACCCAGTACTTC. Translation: CASSLPGHRQETQYF.

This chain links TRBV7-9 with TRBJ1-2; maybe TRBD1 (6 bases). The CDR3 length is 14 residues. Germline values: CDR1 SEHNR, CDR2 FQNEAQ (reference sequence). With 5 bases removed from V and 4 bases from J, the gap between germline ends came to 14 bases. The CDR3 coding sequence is TGTGCCAGCAGCCCTGGACACAGGGTCTATGGCTACACCTTC. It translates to CASSPGHRVYGYTF.

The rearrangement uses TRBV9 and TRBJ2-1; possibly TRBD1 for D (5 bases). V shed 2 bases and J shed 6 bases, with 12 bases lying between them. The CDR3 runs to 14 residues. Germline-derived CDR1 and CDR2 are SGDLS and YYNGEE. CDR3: CASSVQGTPNEQFF. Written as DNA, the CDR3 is TGTGCCAGCAGCGTGCAGGGAACCCCCAATGAGCAGTTCTTC.

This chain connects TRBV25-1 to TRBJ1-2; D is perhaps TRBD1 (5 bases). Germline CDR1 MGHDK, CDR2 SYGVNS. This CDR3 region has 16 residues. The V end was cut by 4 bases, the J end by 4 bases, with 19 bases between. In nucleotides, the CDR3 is TGTGCCAGCAGTGGAGCCCCGGCAAGGGGCGGCTATGGCTACACCTTC. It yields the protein CASSGAPARGGYGYTF.

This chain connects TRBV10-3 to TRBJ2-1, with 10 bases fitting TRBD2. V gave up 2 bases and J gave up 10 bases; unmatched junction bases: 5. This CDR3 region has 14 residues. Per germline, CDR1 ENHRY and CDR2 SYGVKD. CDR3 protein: CAISESGRAAEQFF. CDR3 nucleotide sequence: TGTGCCATCAGTGAGAGCGGGAGGGCCGCCGAGCAGTTCTTC.

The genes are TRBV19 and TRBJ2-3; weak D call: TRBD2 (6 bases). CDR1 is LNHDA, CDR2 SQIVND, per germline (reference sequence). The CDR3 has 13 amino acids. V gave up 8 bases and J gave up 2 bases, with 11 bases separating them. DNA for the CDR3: TGTGCCAGTGATAGCGGTTCCACAGATACGCAGTATTTT. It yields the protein CASDSGSTDTQYF.

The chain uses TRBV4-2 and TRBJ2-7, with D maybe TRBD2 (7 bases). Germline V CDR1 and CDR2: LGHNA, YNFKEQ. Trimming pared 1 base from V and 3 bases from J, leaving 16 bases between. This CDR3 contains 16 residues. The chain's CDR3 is CASSQAGGGGIYEQYF. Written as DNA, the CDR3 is TGTGCCAGCAGCCAAGCCGGGGGAGGGGGGATCTACGAGCAGTACTTC.

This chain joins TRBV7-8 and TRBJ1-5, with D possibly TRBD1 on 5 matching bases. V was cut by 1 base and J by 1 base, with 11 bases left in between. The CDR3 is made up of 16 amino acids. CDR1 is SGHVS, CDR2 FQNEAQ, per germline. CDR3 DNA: TGTGCCAGCAGCTTAGGGGCAGGGTACAGCAATCAGCCCCAGCATTTT. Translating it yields CASSLGAGYSNQPQHF.

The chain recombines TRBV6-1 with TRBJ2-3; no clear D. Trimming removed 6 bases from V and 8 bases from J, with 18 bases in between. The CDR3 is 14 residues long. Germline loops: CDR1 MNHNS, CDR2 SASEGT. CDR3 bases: TGTGCCAGCAGCGCCAGCGAACGTACGGGTACGCAGTATTTT. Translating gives CASSASERTGTQYF.